The 26 T cell receptor beta chains below were found in one sample sequenced in a study of cytomegalovirus exposure and HLA in healthy donors. Data came from immunoSEQ multiplex PCR; TCRdb stores just in-frame clones and leaves some out. Among 200,000 to 250,000 clones listed, roughly 80% were seen once. What was sequenced was PBMCs. Receptors originate from a woman aged 18-35 years in good health and CMV-seronegative.

The chain couples TRBV27 to TRBJ1-1; D is ambiguous. Germline V lookup: CDR1 MNHEY, CDR2 SMNVEV (reference sequence). This CDR3 has 13 amino acids. V was shortened by 3 bases and J by 5 bases, with 10 bases between the two germline ends. CDR3 in amino acids: CASSLSEGTEAFF. The CDR3 region has the DNA TGTGCCAGCAGTTTGAGTGAGGGTACTGAAGCTTTCTTT.

The chain employs TRBV28 and TRBJ2-1, with 11 bases aligning to TRBD2. V lost 6 bases, J lost 6 bases, and 7 bases stayed unmatched. CDR1 and CDR2 from the germline V gene are MDHEN and SYDVKM. CDR3 size: 15 residues. The CDR3 loop reads CASSTSGSRGNEQFF. The DNA of the CDR3 is TGTGCCAGCAGCACTAGCGGGAGCAGGGGCAATGAGCAGTTCTTC.

This clone came up once. The rearrangement joins TRBV5-1 to TRBJ2-5, with D maybe TRBD1 (6 bases). The CDR3 is 13 residues long. Per the germline V gene, CDR1 is SGHRS and CDR2 is YFSETQ. Between the trimmed V and J ends, which lost 1 base and 4 bases, there was a span of 8 bases. The CDR3, as DNA: TGCGCCAGCAGCTTGTACAGGGCAGAGACCCAGTACTTC. Its translation: CASSLYRAETQYF.

The V gene is TRBV5-1, the J gene TRBJ2-5, with D unclear. The CDR3 totals 15 residues. The germline V gene encodes CDR1 SGHRS and CDR2 YFSETQ. V was pared by 0 bases and J by 5 bases, with 14 bases between. CDR3 in amino acids: CASSLGLGFGETQYF. CDR3 nucleotide sequence: TGCGCCAGCAGCTTGGGACTGGGTTTTGGGGAGACCCAGTACTTC.

V is TRBV30 and J is TRBJ2-7; 11 bases match TRBD2. The length of the CDR3 is 14 residues. Germline CDR1 GTSNPN, CDR2 SVGIG (reference sequence). The trim removed 0 bases at V and 3 bases at J, leaving 1 base unmatched. CDR3 sequence (DNA): TGTGCCTGGAGTGTACTAGCGGGGGACTACGAGCAGTACTTC. This sequence encodes CAWSVLAGDYEQYF. Full variable domain (missing parts from reference TRBV30 and TRBJ2-7): SQTIHQWPATLVQPVGSPLSLECTVEGTSNPNLYWYRQAAGRGLQLLFYSVGIGQISSEVPQNLSASRPQDRQFILSSKKLLLSDSGFYLCAWSVLAGDYEQYFGPGTRLTVT.

The CDR3 reads CASSPIPDRGTEAFF. The CDR3 DNA is TGTGCCAGCAGCCCAATCCCGGACAGGGGCACTGAAGCTTTCTTT. The chain joins TRBV28 to TRBJ1-1, with 9 bases fitting TRBD1. The V and J ends lost 6 bases and 4 bases, in that order; junction bases with no gene match: 9. CDR3 length: 15 residues. Germline V gene data show CDR1 as MDHEN and CDR2 as SYDVKM.

This clone was observed a handful of times. This sequence joins TRBV11-2 and TRBJ1-3; a weak D match, TRBD1 (6 bases). The germline V gene encodes CDR1 SGHAT and CDR2 FQNNGV. The CDR3 extends over 14 amino acids. The V and J ends lost 5 bases and 2 bases respectively, with 10 bases between them. The CDR3 protein is CASSPRGTGNTIYF. The DNA of the CDR3 is TGTGCCAGCAGCCCGAGGGGGACTGGAAACACCATATATTTT.

The gene calls are TRBV6-1 and TRBJ2-3, with D unclear. The CDR3 runs to 15 residues. V was clipped by 0 bases and J by 0 bases, with 7 bases between them. From germline, CDR1 is MNHNS and CDR2 SASEGT. CDR3 bases: TGTGCCAGCAGTGAAGCGCCGGTTAGCACAGATACGCAGTATTTT. The encoded protein is CASSEAPVSTDTQYF.

The chain uses TRBV27 and TRBJ1-2; 7 bases map to TRBD1. This CDR3 region has 14 residues. V was clipped by 4 bases and J by 5 bases; unmatched bases: 7. Germline assignment: CDR1 MNHEY and CDR2 SMNVEV (reference sequence). The CDR3 DNA reads as TGTGCCAGCAGTTCACGGGACAGAATTTATGGCTACACCTTC. Translation gives CASSSRDRIYGYTF.

The chain recombines TRBV6-5 with TRBJ2-5; D is possibly TRBD1 (5 bases). Germline V lookup: CDR1 MNHEY, CDR2 SVGAGI. The V end lost 2 bases, the J end lost 5 bases, and 18 bases lay between the germline ends. The CDR3 consists of 16 residues. CDR3 amino acids: CASSYRARQGRETQYF. The CDR3 coding sequence is TGTGCCAGCAGTTACAGGGCCAGGCAGGGAAGGGAGACCCAGTACTTC.

The chain uses TRBV6-5 and TRBJ2-1; weak D call: TRBD2 (6 bases). With 6 bases removed from V and 9 bases from J, the gap between germline ends came to 21 bases. The germline CDR1 and CDR2 sequences are MNHEY and SVGAGI. This CDR3 has 15 residues. In DNA, the CDR3 is TGTGCCAGCAGGCCCGGGACTCTCCGGCACAGTGAGCAGTTCTTC. Its translation: CASRPGTLRHSEQFF.

The chain has TRBV2 and TRBJ1-2; perhaps TRBD1 as D (6 bases). The CDR3 sequence is 13 residues long. Germline CDR1 and CDR2: SNHLY and FYNNEI. V lost 9 bases to trimming and J lost 2 bases, with 13 bases between them. The CDR3 here is CASGAGENYGYTF. CDR3 nucleotide sequence: TGTGCCAGTGGAGCAGGGGAAAACTATGGCTACACCTTC.

This clone occurred once. The chain has TRBV19 and TRBJ1-1, with TRBD1 as a possible D gene (5 bases). This CDR3 region has 12 residues. With 8 bases removed from V and 4 bases from J, the gap between germline ends came to 11 bases. From germline, CDR1 is LNHDA and CDR2 SQIVND (reference sequence). This CDR3 is CASSGGGTEAFF. The CDR3 DNA follows: TGTGCCAGTTCGGGGGGGGGCACTGAAGCTTTCTTT.

CDR3 residues: CASRLSGNGDTQYF. In nucleotides, the CDR3 is TGTGCCAGCAGGCTTAGCGGGAATGGAGATACGCAGTATTTT. The chain combines TRBV28 with TRBJ2-3, with 8 bases lining up with TRBD2. The CDR3 runs to 14 residues. The V gene's germline CDR1 is MDHEN and CDR2 SYDVKM. With V trimmed by 6 bases and J by 5 bases, 7 bases remained unmatched.

The genes are TRBV7-2 and TRBJ2-5, with 11 bases lining up with TRBD2. CDR1 and CDR2 from the germline V gene are SGHTA and FQGNSA. This CDR3 spans 17 amino acids. V gave up 0 bases and J gave up 5 bases; unmatched junction bases: 8. CDR3 nucleotides: TGTGCCAGCAGCTTAGCTTATAGCGGGAGGGGCCCCGAGACCCAGTACTTC. It specifies CASSLAYSGRGPETQYF.

The chain carries TRBV11-3 and TRBJ2-1, with D uncertain. The V end was cut by 5 bases, the J end by 6 bases, with 14 bases between. The CDR3 is made up of 14 amino acids. CDR1 and CDR2 from the germline V gene are SGHNT and YENEEA. The CDR3 DNA follows: TGTGCCAGCAGCCCCCCCGGAACGGGCAATGAGCAGTTCTTC. Protein: CASSPPGTGNEQFF.

V usage is TRBV2 and J usage is TRBJ1-2, with D maybe TRBD1 (6 bases). CDR3 size: 13 residues. Deletions cut 6 bases from V and 2 bases from J, with 10 bases between. Germline CDR1 reads SNHLY; CDR2 reads FYNNEI. The CDR3 region has the DNA TGTGCCAGCAGCACGGACAGCAACTATGGCTACACCTTC. This translates into CASSTDSNYGYTF.

The CDR3 nucleotides are TGCGCCAGCAGCGCTGGGGGACTAGCGGGGGGCCTTCAAGAGACCCAGTACTTC. It translates to CASSAGGLAGGLQETQYF. V gene TRBV5-1 combines with J gene TRBJ2-5, with TRBD2 identical over 15 bases. Trimming cost V 4 bases and J 2 bases; bases outside gene matches: 9. This CDR3 has 18 residues. From germline, CDR1 is SGHRS and CDR2 YFSETQ.

V gene TRBV6-1 combines with J gene TRBJ1-2; D remains unclear. The CDR3 is 15 residues long. Trimming removed 2 bases from V and 0 bases from J, with 10 bases in between. Germline CDR1 MNHNS, CDR2 SASEGT. CDR3 loop: CASSEFDGANYGYTF. The CDR3 coding sequence is TGTGCCAGCAGTGAATTTGACGGCGCTAACTATGGCTACACCTTC.

This rearrangement joins TRBV11-2 to TRBJ2-5; D possibly corresponds to TRBD1 (6 bases). The CDR3 spans 14 residues. V was clipped by 3 bases and J by 4 bases, with 12 bases between them. Germline V CDR1 and CDR2: SGHAT, FQNNGV. CDR3 in amino acids: CASSFSQGRETQYF. The CDR3 DNA reads as TGTGCCAGCAGCTTCTCACAGGGACGAGAGACCCAGTACTTC.

V gene TRBV2 combines with J gene TRBJ2-3; 12 bases line up with TRBD2. The CDR3 runs to 13 residues. Germline CDR1 is SNHLY and CDR2 is FYNNEI. The V segment lost 11 bases and the J segment 8 bases; nucleotides outside the gene matches: 8. The CDR3 DNA reads as TGTGCCTACGCGGCTAGCGGGAGGGGTACGCAGTATTTT. Protein product: CAYAASGRGTQYF. The variable domain in full, completed from reference TRBV2 and TRBJ2-3, reads EPEVTQTPSHQVTQMGQEVILRCVPISNHLYFYWYRQILGQKVEFLVSFYNNEISEKSEIFDDQFSVERPDGSNFTLKIRSTKLEDSAMYFCAYAASGRGTQYFGPGTRLTVL.

In its sample, this clone was seen a few times. The chain uses TRBV7-8 and TRBJ2-2; 11 bases line up with TRBD1. Germline V lookup: CDR1 SGHVS, CDR2 FQNEAQ. The CDR3 runs 15 residues. J lost 3 bases, V lost 3 bases, and 0 bases had no gene match. The CDR3 spells CASSLGQGDTGELFF. The CDR3, as DNA: TGTGCCAGCAGCTTGGGACAGGGGGACACCGGGGAGCTGTTTTTT.

The chain couples TRBV6-5 to TRBJ1-1; 8 bases agree with TRBD1. Germline lookup yields CDR1 MNHEY and CDR2 SVGAGI. V lost 6 bases and J lost 5; bases outside the gene matches: 11. The CDR3 covers 15 residues. CDR3 coding DNA: TGTGCCAGCAGCCGAACGACAGGGGCGGCAACTGAAGCTTTCTTT. Amino acid sequence: CASSRTTGAATEAFF.

The count of this clone is one. V and J are TRBV11-2 and TRBJ2-1, with TRBD1 matching 11 bases. V shed 5 bases and J 7 bases; nucleotides not matched to a gene: 7. The CDR3 totals 15 residues. Per the germline V gene, CDR1 is SGHAT and CDR2 is FQNNGV. As DNA, the CDR3 is TGTGCCAGCAGCACCATCCGGGACAGGGGGAATGAGCAGTTCTTC. This codes for CASSTIRDRGNEQFF.

The V call is TRBV18, the J call TRBJ1-3; tentative D call: TRBD1 (5 bases). V shed 3 bases and J shed 0 bases, with 9 bases lying between them. Germline V gene sequence: CDR1 KGHSH, CDR2 LQKENI. CDR3 length: 15 amino acids. As DNA, the CDR3 is TGTGCCAGCTCACCGGGGCATGCCTCTGGAAACACCATATATTTT. It encodes CASSPGHASGNTIYF.

In its sample, this clone was seen a few times. V and J are TRBV5-1 and TRBJ2-2; D is unresolved. The CDR3 extends over 14 amino acids. Germline values: CDR1 SGHRS, CDR2 YFSETQ. Trimming removed 1 base at V and 2 bases at J, with 6 bases between. The CDR3 protein is CASSLPPNTGELFF. The CDR3 DNA reads as TGCGCCAGCAGCTTGCCCCCAAACACCGGGGAGCTGTTTTTT.